These 8 T cell receptor beta chains originate from one sample sequenced in a study of T cells in Graves' hyperthyroidism and ophthalmopathy. What was amplified from RNA transcripts were TCR beta CDR3 regions. The HTBI primer set served for first-round RT-PCR of the TCR CDR3. TCRdb processed the multiplex PCR reads anew with MiXCR; each CDR3 protein has one entry. The profile shows around 540,000 distinct CDR3 sequences, under 60% of them singletons. Sequenced material: peripheral blood or thyroid tissue (not recorded which). The receptors derive from a young woman with Graves' hyperthyroidism.

The CDR3 is CATSGTQGSNQPQHF. The CDR3 region has the DNA TGTGCCACCAGCGGCACGCAGGGGAGCAATCAGCCCCAGCATTTT. The chain has TRBV15 and TRBJ1-5; D may be TRBD1 (6 bases). Germline values: CDR1 LNHNV, CDR2 YYDKDF (reference sequence). V was clipped by 5 bases and J by 1 base, with 12 bases between them. The CDR3 sequence is 15 residues long.

This clonotype came up many times. The rearrangement links TRBV29-1 to TRBJ1-2, with 10 positions matching TRBD1. CDR1 is SQVTM, CDR2 ANQGSEA, per germline. V was pared by 4 bases and J by 3 bases, with 8 bases of the junction left unmatched. This CDR3 has 15 amino acids. The CDR3 sequence is CSVGQGTGVYYGYTF. Here the CDR3 DNA reads TGCAGCGTTGGTCAGGGGACAGGGGTGTACTATGGCTACACCTTC. Full variable domain (remainder filled in from reference TRBV29-1 and TRBJ1-2): SAVISQKPSRDICQRGTSLTIQCQVDSQVTMMFWYRQQPGQSLTLIATANQGSEATYESGFVIDKFPISRPNLTFSTLTVSNMSPEDSSIYLCSVGQGTGVYYGYTFGSGTRLTVV.

The gene calls are TRBV7-2 and TRBJ2-7, with D perhaps TRBD2 (6 bases). Germline V gene sequence: CDR1 SGHTA, CDR2 FQGNSA. The CDR3 is 12 residues long. Trimming cost V 9 bases and J 7 bases, with 16 bases left between them. The CDR3, as DNA: TGTGCCAGTGGAACCATCCGGGAGGAGCAGTACTTC. It is translated as CASGTIREEQYF.

The sample holds many counts of this clonotype. This chain uses TRBV7-9 with TRBJ2-5; D unclear. This CDR3 is built from 13 residues. V was shortened by 5 bases and J by 5 bases, with 12 bases between the two germline ends. Germline V lookup: CDR1 SEHNR, CDR2 FQNEAQ (reference sequence). The chain's CDR3 is CASSVNVFETQYF. In DNA form, the CDR3 reads TGTGCCAGCAGCGTTAACGTATTTGAGACCCAGTACTTC.

This clonotype has just a few counts. V usage is TRBV12-3 or TRBV12-4 and J usage is TRBJ1-4, with 8 bases matching TRBD1. The CDR3 is 14 residues long. The trim removed 5 bases at V and 7 bases at J, leaving 6 bases unmatched. The CDR3: CASSPQGAFEKLFF. The DNA of the CDR3 is TGTGCCAGCAGTCCCCAGGGGGCATTTGAAAAACTGTTTTTT.

This clonotype was counted once. The rearrangement joins TRBV15 to TRBJ2-2; 10 positions agree with TRBD2. V lost 5 bases to trimming and J lost 3 bases; unmatched junction nucleotides: 3. Germline CDR1 LNHNV, CDR2 YYDKDF (reference sequence). The CDR3 length is 15 residues. The CDR3 spells CATSQGTSDTGELFF. The CDR3 DNA reads as TGTGCCACCAGCCAAGGGACTAGCGACACCGGGGAGCTGTTTTTT.

The chain carries TRBV20-1 and TRBJ2-5; perhaps TRBD2 as D (5 bases). Germline-derived CDR1 and CDR2 are DFQATT and SNEGSKA (reference sequence). The CDR3 sequence is 12 residues long. The germline V and J ends were trimmed by 0 bases and 8 bases, with 10 bases remaining between them. The CDR3 sequence: CSARDRLHTQYF. CDR3 coding DNA: TGCAGTGCTAGAGATCGACTACACACCCAGTACTTC.

The rearrangement joins TRBV25-1 to TRBJ1-2; the D gene is possibly TRBD1 (5 bases). Trimming removed 8 bases from V and 3 bases from J, with 7 bases in between. Germline assignment: CDR1 MGHDK and CDR2 SYGVNS. The CDR3 consists of 11 residues. As DNA, the CDR3 is TGTGCCAGCCAACAGGACTATGGCTACACCTTC. It yields the protein CASQQDYGYTF.